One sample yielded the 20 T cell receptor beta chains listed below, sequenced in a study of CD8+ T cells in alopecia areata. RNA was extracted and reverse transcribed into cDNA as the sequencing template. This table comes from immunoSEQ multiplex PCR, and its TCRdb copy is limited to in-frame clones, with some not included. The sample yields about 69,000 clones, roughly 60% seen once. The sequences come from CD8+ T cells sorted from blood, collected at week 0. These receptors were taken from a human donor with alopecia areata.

CDR3 sequence (DNA): TGTGCCAGCAGCTTAGACCCAGTACTTAACTATGGCTACACCTTC. Encoded protein: CASSLDPVLNYGYTF. The rearrangement uses TRBV7-9 and TRBJ1-2; D is uncertain. V was shortened by 1 base and J by 1 base, with 10 bases between the two germline ends. The CDR3 contains 15 residues. Germline lookup yields CDR1 SEHNR and CDR2 FQNEAQ (reference sequence).

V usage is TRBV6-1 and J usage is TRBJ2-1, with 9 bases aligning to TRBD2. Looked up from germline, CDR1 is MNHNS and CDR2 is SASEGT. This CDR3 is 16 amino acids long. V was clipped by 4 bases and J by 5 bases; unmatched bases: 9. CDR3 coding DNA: TGTGCCAGCAGTGTCGCTAGCGGGGCCCCCCACAATGAGCAGTTCTTC. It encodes CASSVASGAPHNEQFF.

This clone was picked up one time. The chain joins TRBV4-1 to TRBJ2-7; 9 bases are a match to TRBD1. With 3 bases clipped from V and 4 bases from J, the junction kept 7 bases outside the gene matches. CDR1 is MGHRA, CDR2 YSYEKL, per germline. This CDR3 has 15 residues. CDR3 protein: CASSQTGTGKYEQYF. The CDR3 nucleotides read TGCGCCAGCAGCCAGACCGGGACAGGGAAATACGAGCAGTACTTC.

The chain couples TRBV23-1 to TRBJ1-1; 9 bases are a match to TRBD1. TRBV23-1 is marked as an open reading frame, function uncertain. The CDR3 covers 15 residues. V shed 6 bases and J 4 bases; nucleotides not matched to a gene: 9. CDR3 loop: CASSAGTGPFTEAFF. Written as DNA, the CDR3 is TGCGCCAGCAGCGCCGGGACAGGGCCCTTCACTGAAGCTTTCTTT.

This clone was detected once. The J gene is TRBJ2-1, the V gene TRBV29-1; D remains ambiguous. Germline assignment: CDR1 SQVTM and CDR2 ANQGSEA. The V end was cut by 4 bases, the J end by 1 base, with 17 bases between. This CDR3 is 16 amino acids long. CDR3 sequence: CSVVVRPQSSYNEQFF. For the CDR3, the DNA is TGCAGCGTTGTCGTTCGTCCACAATCGTCCTACAATGAGCAGTTCTTC.

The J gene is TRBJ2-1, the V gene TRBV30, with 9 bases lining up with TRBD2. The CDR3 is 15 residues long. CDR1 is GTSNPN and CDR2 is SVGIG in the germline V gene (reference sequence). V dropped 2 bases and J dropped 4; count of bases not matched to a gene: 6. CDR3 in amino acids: CAWSWSSGVYNEQFF. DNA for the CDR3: TGTGCCTGGAGTTGGTCTAGCGGGGTATACAATGAGCAGTTCTTC.

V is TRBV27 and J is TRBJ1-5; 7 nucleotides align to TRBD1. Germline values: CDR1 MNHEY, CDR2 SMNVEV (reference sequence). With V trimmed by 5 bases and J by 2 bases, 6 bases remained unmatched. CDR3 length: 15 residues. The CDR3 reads CASSLRGQGNQPQHF. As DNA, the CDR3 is TGTGCCAGCAGTCTGAGGGGGCAGGGCAATCAGCCCCAGCATTTT.

Here the CDR3 DNA reads TGTGCCAGCAGCTCGACGCTCCTAGGACACGAGCAGTACTTC. Its protein is CASSSTLLGHEQYF. V gene TRBV5-6 combines with J gene TRBJ2-7; unclear D gene. The V gene lost 3 bases and the J gene lost 5 bases, with 15 bases spanning the gap. The CDR3 contains 14 residues. CDR1 and CDR2 (germline): SGHDT, YYEEEE. The whole variable domain, remainder taken from reference TRBV5-6 and TRBJ2-7, is DAGVTQSPTHLIKTRGQQVTLRCSPKSGHDTVSWYQQALGQGPQFIFQYYEEEERQRGNFPDRFSGHQFPNYSSELNVNALLLGDSALYLCASSSTLLGHEQYFGPGTRLTVT.

CDR3 region: CASSPSFNEQFF. In DNA form, the CDR3 reads TGTGCCAGCAGTCCAAGTTTCAATGAGCAGTTCTTC. V is TRBV27 and J is TRBJ2-1; D gene uncertain. The V and J ends lost 5 bases and 6 bases respectively, with 8 bases between them. Germline V CDR1 and CDR2: MNHEY, SMNVEV (reference sequence). This CDR3 is built from 12 residues.

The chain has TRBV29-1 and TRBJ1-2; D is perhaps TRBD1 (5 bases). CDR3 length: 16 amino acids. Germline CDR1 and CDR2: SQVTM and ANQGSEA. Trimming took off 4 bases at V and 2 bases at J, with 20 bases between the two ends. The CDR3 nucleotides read TGCAGCGTTGTTTGGCCGCGGGGCGTAAGGAACTATGGCTACACCTTC. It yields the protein CSVVWPRGVRNYGYTF.

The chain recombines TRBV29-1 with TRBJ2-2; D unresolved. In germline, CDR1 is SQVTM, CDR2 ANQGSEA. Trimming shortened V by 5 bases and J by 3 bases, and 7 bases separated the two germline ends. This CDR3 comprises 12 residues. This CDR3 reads CSVYDDTGELFF. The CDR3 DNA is TGCAGCGTTTATGATGACACCGGGGAGCTGTTTTTT.

DNA of the CDR3: TGCGCCAGCAGCCAAGTGACAGGCATGAACACTGAAGCTTTCTTT. As protein: CASSQVTGMNTEAFF. The chain employs TRBV4-3 and TRBJ1-1; TRBD1 might be the D (6 bases). Germline values: CDR1 LGHNA, CDR2 YSLEER. The CDR3 is 15 amino acids. Between the trimmed V and J ends, which lost 1 base and 0 bases, there was a span of 9 bases.

CDR3 coding DNA: TGTGCCATCAGTGGACCCTACTCAGACTATGGCTACACCTTC. Its protein product is CAISGPYSDYGYTF. The chain combines TRBV10-3 with TRBJ1-2; D call uncertain. Germline lookup yields CDR1 ENHRY and CDR2 SYGVKD. V was cut by 4 bases and J by 3 bases, with 12 bases left in between. CDR3 length: 14 residues.

CDR3 nucleotides: TGTGCCAGCAGCTCCGTGACAGGGTGGCAGCCCCAGCATTTT. Its translation: CASSSVTGWQPQHF. The rearrangement links TRBV7-2 to TRBJ1-5; 7 bases are a match to TRBD1. The CDR3 totals 14 residues. The V segment lost 4 bases and the J segment 7 bases; nucleotides outside the gene matches: 7. Looked up from germline, CDR1 is SGHTA and CDR2 is FQGNSA.

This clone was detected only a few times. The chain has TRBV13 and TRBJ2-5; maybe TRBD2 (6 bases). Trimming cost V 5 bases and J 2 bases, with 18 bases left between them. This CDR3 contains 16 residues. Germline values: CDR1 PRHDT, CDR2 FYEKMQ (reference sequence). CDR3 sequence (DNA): TGTGCCAGCAGCAACCACCCGACTAGATATCAAGAGACCCAGTACTTC. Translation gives CASSNHPTRYQETQYF.

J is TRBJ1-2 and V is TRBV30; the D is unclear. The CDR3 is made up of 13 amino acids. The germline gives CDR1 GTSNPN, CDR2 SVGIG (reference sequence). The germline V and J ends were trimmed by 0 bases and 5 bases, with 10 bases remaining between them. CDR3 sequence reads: CAWSVWQIYGYTF. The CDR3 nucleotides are TGTGCCTGGAGTGTATGGCAGATATATGGCTACACCTTC.

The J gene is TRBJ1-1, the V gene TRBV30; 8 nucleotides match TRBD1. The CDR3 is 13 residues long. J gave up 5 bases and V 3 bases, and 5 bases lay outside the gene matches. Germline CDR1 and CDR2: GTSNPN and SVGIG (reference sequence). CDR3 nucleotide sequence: TGTGCCTGGAGCTCGGACAGGGAAACTGAAGCTTTCTTT. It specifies CAWSSDRETEAFF.

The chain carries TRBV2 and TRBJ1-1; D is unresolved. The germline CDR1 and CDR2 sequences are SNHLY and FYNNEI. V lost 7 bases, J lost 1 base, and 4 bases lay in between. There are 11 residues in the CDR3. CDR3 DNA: TGTGCCAGCATGGGGAACACTGAAGCTTTCTTT. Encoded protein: CASMGNTEAFF. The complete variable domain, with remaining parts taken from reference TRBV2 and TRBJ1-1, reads EPEVTQTPSHQVTQMGQEVILRCVPISNHLYFYWYRQILGQKVEFLVSFYNNEISEKSEIFDDQFSVERPDGSNFTLKIRSTKLEDSAMYFCASMGNTEAFFGQGTRLTVV.

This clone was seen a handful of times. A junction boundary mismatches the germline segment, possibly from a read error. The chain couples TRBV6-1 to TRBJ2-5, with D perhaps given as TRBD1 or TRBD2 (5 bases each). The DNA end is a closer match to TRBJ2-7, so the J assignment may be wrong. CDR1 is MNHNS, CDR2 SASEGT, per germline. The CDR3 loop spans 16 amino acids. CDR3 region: CAISEGETASSYEQYF. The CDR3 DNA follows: TGTGCCATCAGTGAGGGCGAGACAGCGAGCTCCTACGAGCAGTACTTC.

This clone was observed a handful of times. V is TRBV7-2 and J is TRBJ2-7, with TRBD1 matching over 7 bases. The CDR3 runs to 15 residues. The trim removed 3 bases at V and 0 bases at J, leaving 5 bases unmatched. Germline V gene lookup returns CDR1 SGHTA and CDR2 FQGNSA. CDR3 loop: CASSFLGQSSYEQYF. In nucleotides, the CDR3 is TGTGCCAGCAGCTTTTTGGGACAGAGCTCCTACGAGCAGTACTTC.